This T cell receptor (beta chain) was identified during a study of STAT3 mutations in large granular lymphocyte leukemia (dated by TCRdb to about 2019). In terms of the full investigation: Canonical activating STAT3 mutations were detected in roughly half of the longitudinally sequenced T-LGLL patients. More than half of T-LGLL patients received one or more immunosuppressive therapy regimens, with hematologic response in roughly 40% of those treated. Patients with T-cell large granular lymphocyte leukemia underwent serial deep sequencing of TCRbeta CDR3 and STAT3 to reconstruct clonal hierarchy and dynamics. From an initial cohort of 200 to 250 LGL patients, 20 or so representative T-LGLL cases were picked for longitudinal TCRbeta and STAT3 sequencing. A couple of patients with natural killer LGL leukemia were also sequenced longitudinally as controls within the study. On average, sequencing was done at under 5 time points per patient, with the number of samplings ranging from 2 to 8. Overall study outcomes, separate from this receptor: Linking therapy response to changes in TCR clonal burden was complicated by variable intervals between samplings and by differing treatment regimens. In 6 of 18 patients, TCR clonotype switching occurred after therapy, and every newly emerging clone was STAT3 wild type. Because no samples were available when a clone first appeared, clonal expansion was inferred from samplings taken at other points. At least one immunodominant TCRbeta clonotype was identified in every T-LGLL patient, and multiple immunodominant subclonotypes were identified in about half of the T-LGLL patients. Persisting codominant clonotypes in some patients meant a small but highly pathogenic clone may have been missed. Dominant TCR clone burden was found to exceed STAT3 mutant burden in several patients, suggesting that STAT3 mutation arose secondarily within a pre-expanded clone.

TCRbeta libraries were sequenced on an Illumina MiSeq, averaging roughly 41,000 productive templates per sample. Multiplex PCR amplification was used to generate TCRbeta CDR3 libraries with the immunoSEQ assay. Per the original workflow: Repertoire diversity was computed as previously defined, with values near 0 indicating extremely monoclonal samples. TCRdb took over this immuneACCESS table, retaining in-frame rearrangements with V and J assigned. Such tables are incomplete; in checked studies, under half of the missing clones stem from an unresolved V gene, and the remainder is unexplained. V and J calls and clone size are given by that table; D and trimming were obtained from the DNA. Within this sample are tens of thousands of clones, with 86% of them counted one time only. The top ten constitute about 12% of the sample. Turning to this clone: No antigen is known for it. No base qualities exist here, and no much larger clone lies one base off it.

The CDR3 runs 15 residues from the cysteine to the phenylalanine. Only the CDR3 part of the read is kept: 45 bases, read in frame from the first base. The germline V gene encodes CDR1 SGHRS and CDR2 YFSETQ. At the junction V is shortened by 7 bases and J by 6 bases, with 19 bases in between. DNA was extracted from blood mononuclear cells, and the same DNA was used for both TCR and STAT3 sequencing. This sequence was found in a man between 60 and 75 years old with T-cell large granular lymphocyte leukemia. Some clones in this sample may be carry-over from other donors' samples. The age is the age at diagnosis. Recombination linked TRBV5-1 to TRBJ2-2; TRBD2 is possibly the D segment (6 matching bases). The specimen sequenced was peripheral blood mononuclear cells. At the DNA level, the sequence is TGCGCCAGCGGGCGGGAAGATCCCCACCCCGGGGAGCTGTTTTTT. This codes for CASGREDPHPGELFF.